This T cell receptor (beta chain) was documented in a study of shared clonotypes between healthy human individuals. The repertoire was sequenced with immunoSEQ multiplex PCR; TCRdb's copy has only in-frame clones and lacks some. Here the sample spans approximately 2,000,000 clones, about 94% being singletons. Germline CDR1 reads SEHNR; CDR2 reads FQNEAQ (reference sequence). Trimming took 5 bases from V and 4 from J; bases not matched to a gene: 7. The CDR3 is 14 amino acids. CD45RO-negative, CCR7-positively selected cells formed the naive CD8 fraction, excluding terminally differentiated effector memory CD45RA+ cells.

Material for sequencing was naive CD8+ T cells from PBMCs. The rearrangement uses TRBV7-9 and TRBJ2-5; 7 positions match TRBD1. The source of this sequence is a man between 18 and 29 years old in good health. Some clones in this sample may be carry-over from other donors' samples. The CDR3 DNA reads TGTGCCAGCAGCCCGGGACAGTTGGGAGAGACCCAGTACTTC. Residues: CASSPGQLGETQYF. Looking up the rest from reference TRBV7-9 and TRBJ2-5 gives the full variable domain: DTGVSQNPRHKITKRGQNVTFRCDPISEHNRLYWYRQTLGQGPEFLTYFQNEAQLEKSRLLSDRFSAERPKGSFSTLEIQRTEQGDSAMYLCASSPGQLGETQYFGPGTRLLVL.